This is a list of T cell receptor beta chains from one sample in a study of breast tumors, draining lymph nodes, adjacent tissues. TCRdb re-called the multiplex PCR reads with MiXCR, one entry per CDR3 protein. In the table there are some 85,000 distinct CDR3 sequences, approximately 29% of which are singletons. Material for sequencing was axillary lymph node tissue. These receptor sequences come from a female donor with breast cancer. Some clones in this sample may be carry-over from other donors' samples. Both conserved end residues are part of each CDR3. D genes are given only for firm matches. Part of the rows lack a size; the others show once, few, many or a class for expanded clones.

v_call: TRBV24-1
d_call: TRBD2
j_call: TRBJ2-1
clone_size: .
cdr3_aa: CATSAPGLAFYNEQFF
cdr3_nt: TGTGCCACCAGTGCCCCGGGACTAGCGTTTTACAATGAGCAGTTCTTC

v_call: TRBV6-2/TRBV6-3
d_call: .
j_call: TRBJ2-2
clone_size: many
cdr3_aa: CASREYGGELFF
cdr3_nt: TGTGCCAGCAGGGAGTACGGCGGGGAGCTGTTTTTT

v_call: TRBV7-3
d_call: .
j_call: TRBJ1-5
clone_size: .
cdr3_aa: CASSPPRPGSNQPQHF
cdr3_nt: TGTGCCAGCAGCCCCCCCCGGCCGGGATCCAATCAGCCCCAGCATTTT

v_call: TRBV19
d_call: .
j_call: TRBJ2-3
clone_size: many
cdr3_aa: CACRETGGNTQYF
cdr3_nt: TGTGCCTGCAGAGAGACCGGCGGGAATACGCAGTATTTT

v_call: TRBV7-3
d_call: .
j_call: TRBJ2-7
clone_size: many
cdr3_aa: CASSLSPGSGYEQYF
cdr3_nt: TGTGCCAGCAGCTTAAGCCCAGGGTCGGGGTACGAGCAGTACTTC

v_call: TRBV28
d_call: TRBD1
j_call: TRBJ1-3
clone_size: many
cdr3_aa: CATLTGEAGNTIYF
cdr3_nt: TGTGCCACCCTGACAGGGGAGGCTGGAAACACCATATATTTT

v_call: TRBV6-2/TRBV6-3
d_call: .
j_call: TRBJ2-3
clone_size: .
cdr3_aa: CASSRRLEGDTQYF
cdr3_nt: TGTGCCAGCAGTCGAAGACTAGAGGGAGATACGCAGTATTTT

v_call: TRBV20-1
d_call: .
j_call: TRBJ2-1
clone_size: many
cdr3_aa: CSARDPRSGEGGEQFF
cdr3_nt: TGCAGTGCTAGAGATCCCAGATCGGGAGAGGGAGGTGAGCAGTTCTTC

v_call: TRBV19
d_call: TRBD1
j_call: TRBJ1-2
clone_size: many
cdr3_aa: CASTIPGGNYGYTF
cdr3_nt: TGTGCCAGTACCATCCCAGGGGGCAACTATGGCTACACCTTC

v_call: TRBV7-9
d_call: TRBD2
j_call: TRBJ2-1
clone_size: many
cdr3_aa: CASTLAGLNEQFF
cdr3_nt: TGTGCCAGCACCTTAGCGGGATTGAATGAGCAGTTCTTC

v_call: TRBV20-1
d_call: .
j_call: TRBJ2-2
clone_size: many
cdr3_aa: CSARDSSASGGELFF
cdr3_nt: TGCAGTGCTAGAGATTCGTCGGCGTCTGGCGGGGAGCTGTTTTTT

v_call: TRBV12-3/TRBV12-4
d_call: .
j_call: TRBJ1-4
clone_size: many
cdr3_aa: CASRRGARGLTTNEKLFF
cdr3_nt: TGTGCCAGCAGAAGAGGCGCCCGCGGGCTTACAACTAATGAAAAACTGTTTTTT

v_call: TRBV20-1
d_call: .
j_call: TRBJ1-2
clone_size: .
cdr3_aa: CSASPHQENYGYTF
cdr3_nt: TGCAGTGCCAGCCCCCACCAAGAGAACTATGGCTACACCTTC

v_call: TRBV4-3
d_call: .
j_call: TRBJ1-2
clone_size: many
cdr3_aa: CASSQGGYSNYGYTF
cdr3_nt: TGCGCCAGCAGCCAAGGGGGGTACTCTAACTATGGCTACACCTTC

v_call: TRBV14
d_call: .
j_call: TRBJ1-6
clone_size: many
cdr3_aa: CASSQDRAGNSPLHF
cdr3_nt: TGTGCCAGCAGCCAAGACAGGGCTGGTAATTCACCCCTCCACTTT

v_call: TRBV9
d_call: .
j_call: TRBJ2-3
clone_size: few
cdr3_aa: CASSVDGTDTQYF
cdr3_nt: TGTGCCAGCAGCGTAGATGGCACAGATACGCAGTATTTT

v_call: TRBV5-1
d_call: .
j_call: TRBJ1-3
clone_size: .
cdr3_aa: CASSQIAGDTIYF
cdr3_nt: TGCGCCAGCAGCCAGATAGCGGGAGACACCATATATTTT

v_call: TRBV30
d_call: TRBD1
j_call: TRBJ2-5
clone_size: .
cdr3_aa: CAWSWTGGRGTQYF
cdr3_nt: TGTGCCTGGAGCTGGACAGGGGGCCGTGGGACCCAGTACTTC

v_call: TRBV4-3
d_call: .
j_call: TRBJ2-1
clone_size: many
cdr3_aa: CASSQGSGRDEQFF
cdr3_nt: TGCGCCAGCAGCCAAGGATCCGGCCGGGATGAGCAGTTCTTC

v_call: TRBV5-5
d_call: .
j_call: TRBJ2-7
clone_size: large
cdr3_aa: CASSLEAAGYEQYF
cdr3_nt: TGTGCCAGCAGCTTGGAGGCAGCCGGATACGAGCAGTACTTC

v_call: TRBV2
d_call: .
j_call: TRBJ1-1
clone_size: many
cdr3_aa: CASSEALYGGTEAFF
cdr3_nt: TGTGCCAGCAGTGAAGCGCTGTACGGGGGCACTGAAGCTTTCTTT

v_call: TRBV20-1
d_call: TRBD2
j_call: TRBJ2-1
clone_size: .
cdr3_aa: CSASGAGGAYPEQFF
cdr3_nt: TGCAGTGCTAGTGGGGCGGGAGGAGCCTACCCTGAGCAGTTCTTC

v_call: TRBV6-5
d_call: TRBD1
j_call: TRBJ1-2
clone_size: many
cdr3_aa: CASSHSPGQGSGYTF
cdr3_nt: TGTGCCAGCAGTCACTCACCGGGACAGGGGTCTGGCTACACCTTC

v_call: TRBV6-2/TRBV6-3
d_call: .
j_call: TRBJ1-2
clone_size: many
cdr3_aa: CASSYALGTPYGYTF
cdr3_nt: TGTGCCAGCAGTTACGCCCTCGGGACACCTTATGGCTACACCTTC

v_call: TRBV12-3/TRBV12-4
d_call: .
j_call: TRBJ1-1
clone_size: many
cdr3_aa: CASRSTANTEAFF
cdr3_nt: TGTGCCAGCAGATCGACAGCGAACACTGAAGCTTTCTTT

v_call: TRBV5-4
d_call: .
j_call: TRBJ2-2
clone_size: few
cdr3_aa: CASSLVRATGELFF
cdr3_nt: TGTGCCAGCAGCTTGGTCCGGGCCACCGGGGAGCTGTTTTTT

v_call: TRBV12-3/TRBV12-4
d_call: .
j_call: TRBJ2-7
clone_size: many
cdr3_aa: CASNLSGGRGEQYF
cdr3_nt: TGTGCCAGCAACCTCAGTGGGGGGAGAGGTGAGCAGTACTTC

v_call: TRBV6-2/TRBV6-3
d_call: .
j_call: TRBJ2-3
clone_size: .
cdr3_aa: CASSPGRTLSTDTQYF
cdr3_nt: TGTGCCAGCAGCCCCGGACGGACTCTAAGCACAGATACGCAGTATTTT

v_call: TRBV9
d_call: .
j_call: TRBJ2-6
clone_size: many
cdr3_aa: CASSVLSGPTPSGANVLTF
cdr3_nt: TGTGCCAGCAGCGTATTGTCTGGACCAACGCCCTCTGGGGCCAACGTCCTGACTTTC

v_call: TRBV5-1
d_call: .
j_call: TRBJ2-7
clone_size: many
cdr3_aa: CASSFRGRPEQYF
cdr3_nt: TGCGCCAGCAGCTTCAGGGGACGGCCAGAGCAGTACTTC

v_call: TRBV28
d_call: .
j_call: TRBJ2-7
clone_size: many
cdr3_aa: CATTGTANVEQYF
cdr3_nt: TGTGCCACCACCGGGACGGCCAATGTTGAGCAGTACTTC

v_call: TRBV13
d_call: TRBD1
j_call: TRBJ2-5
clone_size: .
cdr3_aa: CASSFNRGRGETQYF
cdr3_nt: TGTGCCAGCAGCTTCAACAGGGGGCGCGGTGAGACCCAGTACTTC

v_call: TRBV24-1
d_call: TRBD2
j_call: TRBJ2-7
clone_size: .
cdr3_aa: CATSDTGTSGTYEQYF
cdr3_nt: TGTGCCACCAGTGACACCGGGACTAGCGGAACCTACGAGCAGTACTTC

v_call: TRBV9
d_call: .
j_call: TRBJ2-7
clone_size: .
cdr3_aa: CASSISPGQEQYF
cdr3_nt: TGTGCCAGCAGCATAAGCCCGGGGCAAGAGCAGTACTTC

v_call: TRBV5-1
d_call: .
j_call: TRBJ2-1
clone_size: many
cdr3_aa: CASSLSSSYNEQFF
cdr3_nt: TGCGCCAGCAGCTTGTCAAGCTCCTACAATGAGCAGTTCTTC

v_call: TRBV28
d_call: .
j_call: TRBJ2-1
clone_size: .
cdr3_aa: CASSYLVGEQFF
cdr3_nt: TGTGCCAGCAGTTACCTGGTGGGTGAGCAGTTCTTC

v_call: TRBV7-9
d_call: .
j_call: TRBJ2-1
clone_size: many
cdr3_aa: CASSSLESEQFF
cdr3_nt: TGTGCCAGCAGCTCACTAGAGTCTGAGCAGTTCTTC

v_call: TRBV6-2/TRBV6-3
d_call: TRBD1
j_call: TRBJ2-1
clone_size: .
cdr3_aa: CASEAGTGAYNEQFF
cdr3_nt: TGTGCCAGTGAGGCCGGGACAGGGGCTTACAATGAGCAGTTCTTC

v_call: TRBV7-2
d_call: .
j_call: TRBJ2-3
clone_size: many
cdr3_aa: CASSTQQVFADTQYF
cdr3_nt: TGTGCCAGCAGCACTCAACAGGTGTTCGCAGATACGCAGTATTTT

v_call: TRBV7-9
d_call: TRBD2
j_call: TRBJ2-1
clone_size: .
cdr3_aa: CASSLIGVSGRNEQFF
cdr3_nt: TGTGCCAGCAGCTTAATAGGGGTTAGCGGGAGGAATGAGCAGTTCTTC

v_call: TRBV7-3
d_call: TRBD2
j_call: TRBJ2-1
clone_size: many
cdr3_aa: CASSGRGGNEQFF
cdr3_nt: TGTGCCAGCAGTGGGCGGGGGGGCAATGAGCAGTTCTTC

v_call: TRBV5-1
d_call: .
j_call: TRBJ2-3
clone_size: .
cdr3_aa: CASSLGGDSDTQYF
cdr3_nt: TGCGCCAGCAGCTTGGGCGGTGATTCAGATACGCAGTATTTT

v_call: TRBV7-9
d_call: .
j_call: TRBJ1-1
clone_size: few
cdr3_aa: CASSLVGSEAFF
cdr3_nt: TGTGCCAGCAGCTTAGTGGGGTCTGAAGCTTTCTTT

v_call: TRBV28
d_call: TRBD2
j_call: TRBJ2-7
clone_size: .
cdr3_aa: CASRLPGGTYEQYF
cdr3_nt: TGTGCCAGTCGATTGCCGGGAGGAACATACGAGCAGTACTTC

v_call: TRBV7-3
d_call: TRBD1
j_call: TRBJ2-6
clone_size: many
cdr3_aa: CASSLKPGQTAVSGANVLTF
cdr3_nt: TGTGCCAGCAGCCTCAAACCGGGACAGACGGCCGTCTCTGGGGCCAACGTCCTGACTTTC

v_call: TRBV5-1
d_call: .
j_call: TRBJ2-5
clone_size: many
cdr3_aa: CASSLGRSRETQYF
cdr3_nt: TGCGCCAGCAGCTTGGGTCGGAGTAGGGAGACCCAGTACTTC

v_call: TRBV6-1
d_call: .
j_call: TRBJ1-3
clone_size: many
cdr3_aa: CASSQQGSAGNTIYF
cdr3_nt: TGTGCCAGCAGCCAACAGGGCTCGGCTGGAAACACCATATATTTT

v_call: TRBV12-3/TRBV12-4
d_call: .
j_call: TRBJ2-1
clone_size: .
cdr3_aa: CASSSGSRNERSF
cdr3_nt: TGTGCCAGCAGTTCCGGGTCTCGGAATGAGCGGTCCTTC